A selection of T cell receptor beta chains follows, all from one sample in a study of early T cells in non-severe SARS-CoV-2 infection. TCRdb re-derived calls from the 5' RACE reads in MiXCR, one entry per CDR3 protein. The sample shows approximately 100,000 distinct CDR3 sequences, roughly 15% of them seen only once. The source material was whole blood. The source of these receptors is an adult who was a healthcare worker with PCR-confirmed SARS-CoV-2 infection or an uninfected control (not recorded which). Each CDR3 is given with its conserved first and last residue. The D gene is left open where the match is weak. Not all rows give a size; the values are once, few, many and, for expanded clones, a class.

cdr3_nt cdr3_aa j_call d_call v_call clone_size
TGTGCCGGCGTATCTCGGGACGCGCACTACGAGCAGTACTTC CAGVSRDAHYEQYF TRBJ2-7 NA TRBV7-9 few
TGCAGTGCTAGAGGGGGATCTAGCACAGATACGCAGTATTTT CSARGGSSTDTQYF TRBJ2-3 NA TRBV20-1 NA
TGTGCCAGCAGCCACCCTAGCGGGGGGTCCACCGTCGGGACCCAGTACTTC CASSHPSGGSTVGTQYF TRBJ2-5 TRBD2 TRBV4-2 few
TGCAGCGTTGTACTCCTGGGTTTCGAGCAGTACTTC CSVVLLGFEQYF TRBJ2-7 NA TRBV29-1 many
TGTGCCAGCAGTGCGGGAAGCACAGATACGCAGTATTTT CASSAGSTDTQYF TRBJ2-3 NA TRBV6-4 few
TGTGCCAGCAGACCAGTCTACAGGGGAACCTACGAGCAGTACTTC CASRPVYRGTYEQYF TRBJ2-7 TRBD1 TRBV11-2 NA
TGTGCCAGCAGCCCCATGGAAGGACTTAATTCAGCCCTCCACTTT CASSPMEGLNSALHF TRBJ1-6 NA TRBV7-6 NA
TGCAGTGCTAGAGAGGGACAGGGATCCGATACGCAGTATTTT CSAREGQGSDTQYF TRBJ2-3 TRBD1 TRBV20-1 NA
TGTGCCAGCAGCTTAGAGGGCGATCAGCCCCAGCATTTT CASSLEGDQPQHF TRBJ1-5 NA TRBV7-8 few
TGTGCCAGCAGCTTAGCACAGAACACCGGGGAGCTGTTTTTT CASSLAQNTGELFF TRBJ2-2 NA TRBV7-8 few
TGTGCCAGCAGCCCACAGGGGGCATTGGGCTACACCTTC CASSPQGALGYTF TRBJ1-2 TRBD1 TRBV7-8 NA
TGTGCCAGCAGCTTAGCGCGTCTAGCGGGAGGGCCGGACACCGGGGAGCTGTTTTTT CASSLARLAGGPDTGELFF TRBJ2-2 TRBD2 TRBV7-9 NA
TGTGCCAGCACCGGGACAGGCCTATATAGCAATCAGCCCCAGCATTTT CASTGTGLYSNQPQHF TRBJ1-5 TRBD1 TRBV7-2 NA
TGCAGTGCTGCCCCCGGGACAGGGTACGGGGAGCTGTTTTTT CSAAPGTGYGELFF TRBJ2-2 TRBD1 TRBV20-1 few
TGCGCCAGCAGCCGATCTAGCGGGGCTATCTCCTACAATGAGCAGTTCTTC CASSRSSGAISYNEQFF TRBJ2-1 TRBD2 TRBV5-1 few